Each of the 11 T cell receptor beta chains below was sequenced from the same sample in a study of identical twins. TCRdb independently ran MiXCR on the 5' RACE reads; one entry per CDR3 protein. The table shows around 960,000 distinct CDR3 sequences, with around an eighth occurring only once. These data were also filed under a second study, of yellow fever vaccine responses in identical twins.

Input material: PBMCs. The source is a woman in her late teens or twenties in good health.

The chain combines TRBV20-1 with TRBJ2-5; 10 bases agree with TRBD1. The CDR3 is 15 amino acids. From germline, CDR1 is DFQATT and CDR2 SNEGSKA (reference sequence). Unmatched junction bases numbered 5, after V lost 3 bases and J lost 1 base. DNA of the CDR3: TGCAGTGCTAGGCCGGGACAGGGGTTCCAAGAGACCCAGTACTTC. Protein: CSARPGQGFQETQYF.

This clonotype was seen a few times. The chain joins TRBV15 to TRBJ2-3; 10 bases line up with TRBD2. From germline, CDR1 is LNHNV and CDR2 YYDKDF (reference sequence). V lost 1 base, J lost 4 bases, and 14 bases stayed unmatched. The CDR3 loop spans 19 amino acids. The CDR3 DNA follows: TGTGCCACCAGCAGAGGACGGTCTAGCGGGAGTAGGCGTCCAGATACGCAGTATTTT. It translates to CATSRGRSSGSRRPDTQYF.

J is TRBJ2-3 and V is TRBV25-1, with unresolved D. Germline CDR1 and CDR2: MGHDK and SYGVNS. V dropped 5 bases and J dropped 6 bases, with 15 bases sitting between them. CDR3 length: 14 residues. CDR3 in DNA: TGTGCCAGCAGTACAACGGTCGCACGGGATACGCAGTATTTT. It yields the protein CASSTTVARDTQYF.

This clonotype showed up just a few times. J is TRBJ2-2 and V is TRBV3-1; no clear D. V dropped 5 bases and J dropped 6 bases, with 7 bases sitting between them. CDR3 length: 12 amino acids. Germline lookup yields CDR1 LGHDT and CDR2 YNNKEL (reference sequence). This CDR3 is CASSYAAGELFF. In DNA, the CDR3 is TGTGCCAGCAGCTACGCAGCCGGGGAGCTGTTTTTT.

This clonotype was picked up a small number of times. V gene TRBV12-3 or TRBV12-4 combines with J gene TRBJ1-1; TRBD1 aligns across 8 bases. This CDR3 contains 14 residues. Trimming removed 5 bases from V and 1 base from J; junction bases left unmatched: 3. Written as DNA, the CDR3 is TGTGCCAGCAGTCAGGGGGCGGAGAACACTGAAGCTTTCTTT. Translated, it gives CASSQGAENTEAFF.

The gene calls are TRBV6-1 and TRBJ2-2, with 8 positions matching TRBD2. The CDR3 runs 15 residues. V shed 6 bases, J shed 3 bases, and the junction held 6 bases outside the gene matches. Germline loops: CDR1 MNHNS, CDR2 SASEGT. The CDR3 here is CASSPPGLDTGELFF. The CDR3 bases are TGTGCCAGCAGCCCTCCGGGACTAGACACCGGGGAGCTGTTTTTT.

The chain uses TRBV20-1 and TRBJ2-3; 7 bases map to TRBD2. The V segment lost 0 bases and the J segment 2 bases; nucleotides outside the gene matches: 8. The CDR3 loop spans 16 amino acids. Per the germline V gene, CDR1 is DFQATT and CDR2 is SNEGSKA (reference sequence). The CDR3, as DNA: TGCAGTGCTAGAGACCTTCAAGCGGGAACCACAGATACGCAGTATTTT. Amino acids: CSARDLQAGTTDTQYF.

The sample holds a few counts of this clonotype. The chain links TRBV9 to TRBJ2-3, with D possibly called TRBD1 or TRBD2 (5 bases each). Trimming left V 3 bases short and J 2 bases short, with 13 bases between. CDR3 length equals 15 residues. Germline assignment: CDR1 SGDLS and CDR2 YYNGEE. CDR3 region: CASSDTPGTTDTQYF. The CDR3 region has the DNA TGTGCCAGCAGCGACACCCCTGGGACCACAGATACGCAGTATTTT.

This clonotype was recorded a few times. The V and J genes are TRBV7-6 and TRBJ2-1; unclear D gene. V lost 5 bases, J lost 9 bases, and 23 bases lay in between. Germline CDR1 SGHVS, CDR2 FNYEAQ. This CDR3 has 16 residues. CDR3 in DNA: TGTGCCAGCAGCCCAACCGATGAAACCGTTGGGGTTGAGCAGTTCTTC. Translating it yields CASSPTDETVGVEQFF.

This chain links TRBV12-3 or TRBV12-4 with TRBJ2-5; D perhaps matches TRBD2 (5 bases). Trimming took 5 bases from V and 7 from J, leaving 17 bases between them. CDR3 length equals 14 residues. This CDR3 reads CASSRATDRGTQYF. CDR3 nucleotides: TGTGCCAGCAGTCGAGCAACCGACCGGGGGACCCAGTACTTC.

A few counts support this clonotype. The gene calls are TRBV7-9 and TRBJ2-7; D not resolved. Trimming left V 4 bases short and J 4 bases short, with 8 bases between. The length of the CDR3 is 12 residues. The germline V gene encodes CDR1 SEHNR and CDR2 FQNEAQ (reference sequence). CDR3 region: CASSSERYEQYF. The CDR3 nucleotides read TGTGCCAGCAGCTCGGAAAGGTACGAGCAGTACTTC.